This section outlines one T cell receptor beta chain sequence together with its context. What it binds is not known. Assay used: immunoSEQ multiplex PCR; TCRdb lists only in-frame clones, some missing. Of 65,000 to 70,000 clones in the sample, 80% to 85% were seen once. This sample stems from a study of OX40 agonist ivuxolimab in advanced cancers. At the level of the study: Dose-escalation patients were diagnosed with hepatocellular carcinoma, melanoma, renal cell cancer or head and neck cancer. General observations from the study: Some patients without response likewise showed low normalized clonal expansion. In the expanded peripheral T cells, antigen specificity was never determined. More expanded clones were seen, on average, in CD8+ T cells than in CD4+.

The V end was cut by 1 base, the J end by 5 bases, with 11 bases between. Germline V lookup: CDR1 LNHNV, CDR2 YYDKDF (reference sequence). This CDR3 is 14 amino acids long. Specimen: CD4+ or CD8+ T cells sorted from blood, collected in a trial of the OX40 agonist ivuxolimab. The chain uses TRBV15 and TRBJ1-1; possibly TRBD1 for D (6 bases). The source is an adult with an advanced solid tumor such as melanoma, head and neck, liver or kidney cancer. The CDR3 nucleotides are TGTGCCACCAGCAGAGGTACAGGGTGGACTGAAGCTTTCTTT. Protein: CATSRGTGWTEAFF. Combining the CDR3 with reference TRBV15 and TRBJ1-1 gives the whole variable domain DAMVIQNPRYQVTQFGKPVTLSCSQTLNHNVMYWYQQKSSQAPKLLFHYYDKDFNNEADTPDNFQSRRPNTSFCFLDIRSPGLGDTAMYLCATSRGTGWTEAFFGQGTRLTVV.